Each of the 18 T cell receptor beta chains below was sequenced from the same sample in a study of T cell changes during pregnancy in multiple sclerosis. This table comes from immunoSEQ multiplex PCR, and its TCRdb copy is limited to in-frame clones, with some not included. Among 69,000 or so clones listed, roughly 90% were seen once. Sample: CD4+ T cells from peripheral blood mononuclear cells, taken in the third trimester of pregnancy. These receptors were obtained from a female donor in good health, enrolled as a control in a pregnancy study.

This clone was recorded once. J is TRBJ2-7 and V is TRBV5-6; the D gene is possibly TRBD2 (6 bases). Looked up from germline, CDR1 is SGHDT and CDR2 is YYEEEE. Deletions cut 3 bases from V and 2 bases from J, with 9 bases between. The CDR3 sequence is 13 residues long. CDR3 nucleotides: TGTGCCAGCAGCTCGGGGAGGACCTACGAGCAGTACTTC. Translated: CASSSGRTYEQYF.

This rearrangement joins TRBV7-3 to TRBJ2-1; D is possibly TRBD1 (6 bases). V gave up 5 bases and J gave up 9 bases, with 17 bases separating them. Germline V lookup: CDR1 SGHTA, CDR2 FQGTGA. The CDR3 is made up of 14 amino acids. CDR3 protein: CASSPGRGGSEQFF. The CDR3 DNA sequence: TGTGCCAGCAGCCCTGGTCGAGGGGGAAGTGAGCAGTTCTTC.

The sample holds a few counts of this clone. V and J are TRBV30 and TRBJ2-3, with D hard to call. CDR1 and CDR2 from the germline V gene are GTSNPN and SVGIG (reference sequence). This CDR3 has 14 amino acids. Trimming took off 4 bases at V and 1 base at J, with 12 bases between the two ends. For the CDR3, the DNA is TGTGCCTGGATTAAATCTACCCGCACAGATACGCAGTATTTT. As protein: CAWIKSTRTDTQYF.

This chain links TRBV30 with TRBJ1-1; 7 bases align to TRBD1. The ends lost 2 bases at V and 1 base at J; junction bases unmatched: 4. The length of the CDR3 is 14 residues. In germline, CDR1 is GTSNPN, CDR2 SVGIG (reference sequence). The CDR3 bases are TGTGCCTGGAGTAAAGACAGGGCGAACACTGAAGCTTTCTTT. Its protein is CAWSKDRANTEAFF. Full variable domain (missing parts from reference TRBV30 and TRBJ1-1): SQTIHQWPATLVQPVGSPLSLECTVEGTSNPNLYWYRQAAGRGLQLLFYSVGIGQISSEVPQNLSASRPQDRQFILSSKKLLLSDSGFYLCAWSKDRANTEAFFGQGTRLTVV.

The DNA for the CDR3 is TGTGCCAGTAGTATACGGACTAGCGGGGGTGCCACAGATACGCAGTATTTT. This sequence encodes CASSIRTSGGATDTQYF. The J gene is TRBJ2-3, the V gene TRBV19, with 13 bases that match TRBD2. From germline, CDR1 is LNHDA and CDR2 SQIVND (reference sequence). CDR3 length equals 17 residues. Unmatched junction bases numbered 4, after V lost 2 bases and J lost 2 bases. The entire variable domain, with the rest obtained from reference TRBV19 and TRBJ2-3, is as follows: DGGITQSPKYLFRKEGQNVTLSCEQNLNHDAMYWYRQDPGQGLRLIYYSQIVNDFQKGDIAEGYSVSREKKESFPLTVTSAQKNPTAFYLCASSIRTSGGATDTQYFGPGTRLTVL.

The V gene is TRBV30, the J gene TRBJ2-6; D may be TRBD1 (6 bases). V was trimmed by 2 bases and J by 0 bases, leaving 8 bases between them. From germline, CDR1 is GTSNPN and CDR2 SVGIG (reference sequence). The CDR3 covers 15 residues. The CDR3 DNA is TGTGCCTGGAGTACAGGGTCCTCTGGGGCCAACGTCCTGACTTTC. Residues: CAWSTGSSGANVLTF.

This chain joins TRBV10-3 and TRBJ2-1; 8 bases fit TRBD1. Trimming took 4 bases from V and 9 from J; bases not matched to a gene: 8. Germline V lookup: CDR1 ENHRY, CDR2 SYGVKD. This CDR3 is built from 14 residues. The CDR3 here is CAISGQGKTGEQFF. The CDR3 DNA reads as TGTGCCATCAGTGGACAGGGGAAGACCGGTGAGCAGTTCTTC.

J is TRBJ1-3 and V is TRBV14, with TRBD1 as a possible D gene (5 bases). This CDR3 spans 16 amino acids. Trimming removed 2 bases from V and 0 bases from J, with 11 bases in between. Germline V gene lookup returns CDR1 SGHDN and CDR2 FVKESK. CDR3 protein: CASSQPGRASGNTIYF. CDR3 nucleotides: TGTGCCAGCAGCCAACCAGGGCGCGCCTCTGGAAACACCATATATTTT.

The rearrangement uses TRBV13 and TRBJ2-1; D is possibly TRBD1 (6 bases). The ends were cut back, 5 bases at V and 0 bases at J, with 11 bases in the middle. Germline V lookup: CDR1 PRHDT, CDR2 FYEKMQ (reference sequence). This CDR3 has 15 residues. CDR3 in amino acids: CASSPTGSSYNEQFF. The CDR3 DNA reads TGTGCCAGCAGCCCGACAGGAAGCTCCTACAATGAGCAGTTCTTC.

This chain uses TRBV18 with TRBJ1-1; weak D call: TRBD1 (6 bases). Trimming took 0 bases from V and 11 from J, leaving 16 bases between them. The CDR3 contains 14 residues. CDR1 is KGHSH and CDR2 is LQKENI in the germline V gene. The CDR3 spells CASSPPAQGGSAFF. The CDR3, as DNA: TGTGCCAGCTCACCACCGGCACAGGGCGGGTCGGCTTTCTTT.

The rearrangement joins TRBV7-2 to TRBJ2-7; D is possibly TRBD1 (5 bases). Trimming took 3 bases from V and 3 from J, leaving 12 bases between them. The CDR3 runs to 14 residues. Germline loops: CDR1 SGHTA, CDR2 FQGNSA. CDR3 coding DNA: TGTGCCAGCAGCTTGTCACAGGCCTTCTACGAGCAGTACTTC. Protein: CASSLSQAFYEQYF.

The CDR3 region has the DNA TGCGCCAGCAGCCAGGAACTTCTACCCCAATACAGGTCGGATAATTCACCCCTCCACTTT. The encoded protein is CASSQELLPQYRSDNSPLHF. The V gene is TRBV4-3, the J gene TRBJ1-6; D may be TRBD1 (5 bases). The V end was cut by 3 bases, the J end by 5 bases, with 26 bases between. The CDR3 consists of 20 residues. Germline V gives CDR1 LGHNA, CDR2 YSLEER.

The V gene is TRBV11-3, the J gene TRBJ1-1; D call uncertain. CDR1 is SGHNT and CDR2 is YENEEA in the germline V gene. This CDR3 region has 14 residues. Trimming cost V 7 bases and J 0 bases, with 12 bases left between them. The CDR3 DNA is TGTGCCAGCAATAAATTAGCTATGAACACTGAAGCTTTCTTT. Translating gives CASNKLAMNTEAFF.

The DNA for the CDR3 is TGTGCCAGCAGCTTGCAGGGGACCCTCAATCAGCCCCAGCATTTT. This encodes CASSLQGTLNQPQHF. The chain recombines TRBV5-4 with TRBJ1-5, with D possibly matching TRBD1 (6 bases). This CDR3 spans 15 amino acids. V lost 1 base and J lost 3, with 11 bases in between. Germline values: CDR1 SGHNT, CDR2 YYREEE (reference sequence). The variable domain in full, with the rest retrieved from reference TRBV5-4 and TRBJ1-5, is ETGVTQSPTHLIKTRGQQVTLRCSSQSGHNTVSWYQQALGQGPQFIFQYYREEENGRGNFPPRFSGLQFPNYSSELNVNALELDDSALYLCASSLQGTLNQPQHFGDGTRLSIL.

This clone was counted only a few times. The chain carries TRBV18 and TRBJ1-2, with D perhaps matching TRBD1 (6 bases). Germline CDR1 KGHSH, CDR2 LQKENI. This CDR3 is 13 amino acids long. V lost 3 bases and J 8 bases, leaving 13 bases between the germline ends. CDR3 protein: CASSPTGREGYTF. The DNA of the CDR3 is TGTGCCAGCTCACCCACAGGGAGGGAAGGCTACACCTTC.

The V call is TRBV19, the J call TRBJ2-1, with 9 positions matching TRBD1. The germline V gene encodes CDR1 LNHDA and CDR2 SQIVND (reference sequence). After removal of 4 bases from V and 3 bases from J, the junction contained 4 bases not matched to a gene. This CDR3 region has 15 residues. This CDR3 reads CASSTQGAYYNEQFF. The CDR3 nucleotides read TGTGCCAGTAGTACACAGGGGGCGTACTACAATGAGCAGTTCTTC.

A single count supports this clone. This chain's CDR3 is CASRKNRGGGYTF. CDR3 sequence (DNA): TGTGCCAGCAGGAAGAACAGGGGTGGGGGCTACACCTTC. V gene TRBV13 combines with J gene TRBJ1-2; 7 bases line up with TRBD1. V lost 6 bases to trimming and J lost 8 bases; unmatched junction nucleotides: 9. The CDR3 covers 13 residues. The germline CDR1 and CDR2 sequences are PRHDT and FYEKMQ (reference sequence).

The chain employs TRBV18 and TRBJ2-6; D might be TRBD1 (5 bases). This CDR3 contains 16 residues. V was shortened by 3 bases and J by 2 bases, with 11 bases between the two germline ends. The germline CDR1 and CDR2 sequences are KGHSH and LQKENI. The CDR3 region is CASSPRQGAGANVLTF. In nucleotides, the CDR3 is TGTGCCAGCTCACCTCGGCAGGGCGCTGGGGCCAACGTCCTGACTTTC.